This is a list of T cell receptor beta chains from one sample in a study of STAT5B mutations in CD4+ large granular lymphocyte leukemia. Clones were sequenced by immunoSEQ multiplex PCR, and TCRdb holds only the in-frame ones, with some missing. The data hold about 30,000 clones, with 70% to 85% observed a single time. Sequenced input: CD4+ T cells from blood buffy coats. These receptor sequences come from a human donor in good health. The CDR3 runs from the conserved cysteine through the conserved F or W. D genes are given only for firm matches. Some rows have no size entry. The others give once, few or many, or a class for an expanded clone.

TGTGCCAGTAGTATAGCGTCTAGCGGGAGGAATCCCTACGAGCAGTACTTC	CASSIASSGRNPYEQYF	NA	TRBD2	TRBJ2-7	TRBV19
TGTGCCAGCAGTTTAACCTTGGGTGGCTACACCTTC	CASSLTLGGYTF	NA	NA	TRBJ1-2	TRBV28
TGCGCCAGCAGCCCGGGACTACAAGAGACCCAGTACTTC	CASSPGLQETQYF	NA	TRBD2	TRBJ2-5	TRBV5-1
TGTGCCAGCAGCCTTAGCAACCAAGAGGCCAACGTCCTGACTTTC	CASSLSNQEANVLTF	NA	NA	TRBJ2-6	TRBV5-4
TGTGCCAGCAGCGTGGCGGCTAGCGGGGGGTACTACAATGAGCAGTTCTTC	CASSVAASGGYYNEQFF	NA	TRBD2	TRBJ2-1	TRBV9
TGTGCCAGCAGCCTTACAGGGAGCGGTCAGCCCCAGCATTTT	CASSLTGSGQPQHF	NA	NA	TRBJ1-5	TRBV7-9
TGCGCCAGCAGTTGGTTAGGGGCCAATGAAAAACTGTTTTTT	CASSWLGANEKLFF	NA	NA	TRBJ1-4	TRBV5-1
TGCGCCAGCAGCTTGTCATTGGAGACCCAGTACTTC	CASSLSLETQYF	NA	NA	TRBJ2-5	TRBV5-1
TGTGCCAGCAGTCCTAAAGAGACCCAGTACTTC	CASSPKETQYF	NA	NA	TRBJ2-5	TRBV6-6
TGTGCCAGCAGCTTAGATCGGGGGGCGGGCCCTTACGAGCAGTACTTC	CASSLDRGAGPYEQYF	once	NA	TRBJ2-7	TRBV11-3
TGTGCCAGCAGCCATGGACAGGGGTTTCTGTATGGCTACACCTTC	CASSHGQGFLYGYTF	few	TRBD1	TRBJ1-2	TRBV14
TGTGCCAGCAGTTTGGCCGGGACTAGACGGGGCGATACGCAGTATTTT	CASSLAGTRRGDTQYF	NA	TRBD2	TRBJ2-3	TRBV27
TGTGCCAGCACCCAAACAGACCGGGGAGGCGAGCAGTACTTC	CASTQTDRGGEQYF	few	NA	TRBJ2-7	TRBV2
TGTGCCAGCAGCTTAGAGTGGTCAGCTTTCGAGCAGTACTTC	CASSLEWSAFEQYF	NA	NA	TRBJ2-7	TRBV7-2
TGTGCCAGCAGCTTGGGTGGACAGAGAAACACTGAAGCTTTCTTT	CASSLGGQRNTEAFF	few	NA	TRBJ1-1	TRBV11-3
TGTGCCAGCAGTTTAAGGGGGTTTAATGGAAACACCATATATTTT	CASSLRGFNGNTIYF	NA	NA	TRBJ1-3	TRBV27
TGCGCCAGCAGCTTTAGGACAGGGGGGCTCGAGCAGTACTTC	CASSFRTGGLEQYF	once	TRBD1	TRBJ2-7	TRBV5-1
TGTGCCTGGAGTGGGGGAAGGGATTACGAGCAGTACTTC	CAWSGGRDYEQYF	few	NA	TRBJ2-7	TRBV30
TGTGCCAGCCAACAGGGTCTCTCTGGAAACACCATATATTTT	CASQQGLSGNTIYF	NA	NA	TRBJ1-3	TRBV19
TGTGCCAGCAGCTTACAGGGCCCTGGAAACACCATATATTTT	CASSLQGPGNTIYF	NA	NA	TRBJ1-3	TRBV7-6
TGTGCCAGCAGCGTAACGGGTATAGGGGAGACCCAGTACTTC	CASSVTGIGETQYF	NA	NA	TRBJ2-5	TRBV9
TGTGCCAGCAGCTTATTCTTACTAGCGGGGGGGGATGAGCAGTTCTTC	CASSLFLLAGGDEQFF	NA	TRBD2	TRBJ2-1	TRBV11-2